A selection of T cell receptor beta chains follows, all from one sample in a study of T-cell reconstitution after alpha-beta-depleted transplantation in children. TCRdb re-analysed the PCR reads in MiXCR, keeping a single row per CDR3 protein. The sample lists 55,000 to 90,000 distinct CDR3 sequences, roughly 4.4% seen once, with approximately 17% in the top ten. Material: PBMCs, mostly from graft donor cells, obtained 180 days after TCRalphabeta/CD19-depleted stem cell transplant. These receptors originate from a boy in the first two years of life who had a stem cell transplant for acute myeloid leukemia, so the T cells may come from the graft donor. Both conserved end residues are part of each CDR3. A D gene is named only where the DNA matches it firmly. The size of a clone is reported for some rows only, either as once, few or many, or as a class for expanded clones.

J,D,size,V,CDR3,DNA
TRBJ1-4,.,many,TRBV4-2,CASSQVRGGNEKLFF,TGTGCCAGCAGCCAAGTGCGGGGAGGCAATGAAAAACTGTTTTTT
TRBJ2-1,TRBD2,many,TRBV11-2,CASSLVTRGGGGIYNEQFF,TGTGCCAGCAGCTTAGTAACTCGCGGAGGCGGGGGAATATACAATGAGCAGTTCTTC
TRBJ1-1,.,.,TRBV6-6,CATIGTEAFF,TGTGCCACAATCGGCACTGAAGCTTTCTTT
TRBJ2-6,.,many,TRBV3-1,CASSQGGVSGANVLTF,TGTGCCAGCAGCCAAGGGGGAGTCTCTGGGGCCAACGTCCTGACTTTC
TRBJ2-7,.,many,TRBV27,CASTPGLPGVSEQYF,TGTGCCAGCACCCCCGGACTCCCGGGCGTAAGCGAGCAGTACTTC
TRBJ2-7,TRBD2,many,TRBV20-1,CSASPRGGPREQYF,TGCAGTGCTAGTCCCCGGGGGGGGCCTAGAGAGCAGTACTTC
TRBJ2-3,TRBD2,many,TRBV28,CASSPLAGVRDTQYF,TGTGCCAGCAGCCCATTAGCGGGGGTTCGAGATACGCAGTATTTT
TRBJ2-7,TRBD1,many,TRBV20-1,CSARPPKTGDPYEQYF,TGCAGTGCTAGACCCCCAAAGACAGGGGACCCCTACGAGCAGTACTTC
TRBJ2-2,.,many,TRBV6-1,CASSGLFGVNTGELFF,TGTGCCAGCAGTGGCTTGTTCGGGGTGAACACCGGGGAGCTGTTTTTT
TRBJ2-3,TRBD1,many,TRBV19,CASSQGVGTDTQYF,TGTGCCAGTAGTCAGGGGGTGGGCACAGATACGCAGTATTTT
TRBJ2-5,TRBD2,many,TRBV7-2,CASSGTSGGETQYF,TGTGCCAGTTCCGGGACTAGCGGGGGAGAGACCCAGTACTTC
TRBJ2-3,.,many,TRBV7-8,CASSFPAIRTDTQYF,TGTGCCAGCAGCTTCCCGGCCATCAGGACAGATACGCAGTATTTT
TRBJ2-2,.,many,TRBV20-1,CSASAPGRSAGELFF,TGCAGTGCTAGTGCTCCGGGACGAAGCGCCGGGGAGCTGTTTTTT
TRBJ2-4,.,many,TRBV7-6,CASSLGSLAKNIQYF,TGTGCCAGCAGCTTAGGTAGTCTAGCCAAAAACATTCAGTACTTC
TRBJ2-7,.,many,TRBV7-9,CASGASFYEQYF,TGTGCCAGCGGAGCTTCCTTCTACGAGCAGTACTTC